The entry that follows covers one TCR beta chain sequence. The data were taken from a study of T cell changes during pregnancy in multiple sclerosis. Germline CDR1 reads SGHAT; CDR2 reads FQNNGV. V shed 5 bases and J 9 bases; nucleotides not matched to a gene: 11. The CDR3 totals 14 residues. Sequencing was performed with immunoSEQ multiplex PCR; in TCRdb, only in-frame clones are kept and a portion is missing. The table has approximately 46,000 clones, around 87% seen once. The receptor comes from a female donor in good health, enrolled as a control in a pregnancy study. The V gene is TRBV11-2, the J gene TRBJ1-1; 8 positions match TRBD1. This sample comprised peripheral blood, obtained after pregnancy. This chain's CDR3 is CASSPGGDRYQAFF. DNA for the CDR3: TGTGCCAGCAGCCCAGGGGGCGACCGATACCAAGCTTTCTTT.